This T cell receptor (beta chain) was sequenced during a study of Graves' ophthalmopathy and Graves' hyperthyroidism. This clonotype was observed many times. CDR1 MNHEY and CDR2 SVGAGI come from the germline V gene. This CDR3 has 13 amino acids. V gave up 0 bases and J gave up 5 bases, with 8 bases separating them. Amplifying from RNA transcripts, the study obtained TCR beta CDR3 regions. HTBI-primed first-round RT-PCR preceded second-round multiplex PCR. TCRdb re-derived calls from the multiplex PCR reads in MiXCR, one entry per CDR3 protein. The sample has a few hundred thousand distinct CDR3 sequences; approximately 17% are singletons.

The clonotype was recovered from an adult woman with stable Graves' hyperthyroidism. The chain recombines TRBV6-5 with TRBJ2-7; maybe TRBD2 (5 bases). The specimen was peripheral blood. The CDR3 loop reads CASSYSGRNEQYF. The CDR3 DNA is TGTGCCAGCAGTTACTCGGGGAGAAACGAGCAGTACTTC.